The clone carrying this T cell receptor beta chain was counted many times. What it binds is unknown. At one of its ends the junction is not consistent with the germline gene, which may arise from a read error. TCRdb called the 5' RACE reads again in MiXCR, with one record for every CDR3 protein. Of almost 550,000 distinct CDR3 sequences in the sample, over 20% were seen once. This sample was taken from a study of T-cell memory formation after mild COVID-19. The overall study: Largely donor-specific sequence clusters came from a couple of donors.

The CDR3 extends over 14 amino acids. General observations from the study: Contracting CD4+ clones lay largely in CM and EM, with CD8+ ones residing in EMRA. Clones that shrank (day 15 to 85) were balanced CD4/CD8, whereas later expanders leaned CD4+.

The sequence derives from an adult woman who had mild COVID-19 (a few samples of this study predate the infection). Cell type and time point are not known. The V and J genes are TRBV12-3 or TRBV12-4 and TRBJ1-2; 10 bases fit TRBD1. The sample consisted of PBMCs or a T cell subset sorted from them (not recorded which). Here the CDR3 DNA reads TGCGCCAGCAGCCTGACAGGGGGCAACTATGGCTACACCTTC. It is translated as CASSLTGGNYGYTF.